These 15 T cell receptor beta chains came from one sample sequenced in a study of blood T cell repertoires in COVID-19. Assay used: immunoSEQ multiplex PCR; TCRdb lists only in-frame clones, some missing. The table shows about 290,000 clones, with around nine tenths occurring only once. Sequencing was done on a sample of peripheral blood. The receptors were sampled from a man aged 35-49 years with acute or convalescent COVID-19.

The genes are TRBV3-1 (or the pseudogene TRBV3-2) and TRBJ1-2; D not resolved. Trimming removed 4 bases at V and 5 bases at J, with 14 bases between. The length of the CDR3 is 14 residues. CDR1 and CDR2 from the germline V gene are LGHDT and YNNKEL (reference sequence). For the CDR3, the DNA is TGTGCCAGCAGCCCCACTTTGGGCAGGTATGGCTACACCTTC. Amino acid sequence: CASSPTLGRYGYTF.

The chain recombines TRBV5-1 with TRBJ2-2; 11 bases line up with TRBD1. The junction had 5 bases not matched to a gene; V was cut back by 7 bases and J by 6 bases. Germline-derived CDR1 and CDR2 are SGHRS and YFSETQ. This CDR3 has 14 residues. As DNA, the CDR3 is TGCGCCAGCTTAGGACAGGGGGCGTCCGGGGAGCTGTTTTTT. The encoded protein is CASLGQGASGELFF.

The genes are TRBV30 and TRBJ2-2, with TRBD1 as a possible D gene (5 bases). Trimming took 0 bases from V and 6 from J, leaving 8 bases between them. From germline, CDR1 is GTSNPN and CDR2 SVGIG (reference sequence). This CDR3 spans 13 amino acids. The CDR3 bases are TGTGCCTGGAGTGTACAGGACCCCGGGGAGCTGTTTTTT. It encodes CAWSVQDPGELFF.

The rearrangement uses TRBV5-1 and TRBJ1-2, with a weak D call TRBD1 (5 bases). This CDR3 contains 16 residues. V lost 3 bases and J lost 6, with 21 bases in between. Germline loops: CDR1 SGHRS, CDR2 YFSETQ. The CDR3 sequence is CASSWGEARGPDGYTF. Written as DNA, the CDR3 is TGCGCCAGCAGCTGGGGGGAAGCAAGGGGCCCCGATGGCTACACCTTC.

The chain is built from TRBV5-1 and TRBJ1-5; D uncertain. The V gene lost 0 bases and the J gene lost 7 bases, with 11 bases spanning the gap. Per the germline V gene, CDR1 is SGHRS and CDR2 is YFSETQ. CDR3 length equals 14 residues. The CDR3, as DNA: TGCGCCAGCAGCTTGGACCCGACGGGGCAGCCCCAGCATTTT. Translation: CASSLDPTGQPQHF.

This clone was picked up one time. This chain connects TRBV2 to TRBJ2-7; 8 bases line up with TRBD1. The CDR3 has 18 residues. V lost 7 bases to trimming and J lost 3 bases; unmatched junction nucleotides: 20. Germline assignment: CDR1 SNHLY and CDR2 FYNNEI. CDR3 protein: CASIPLLGRPGGNYEQYF. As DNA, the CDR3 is TGTGCCAGCATCCCCCTACTCGGTAGGCCAGGGGGCAACTACGAGCAGTACTTC.

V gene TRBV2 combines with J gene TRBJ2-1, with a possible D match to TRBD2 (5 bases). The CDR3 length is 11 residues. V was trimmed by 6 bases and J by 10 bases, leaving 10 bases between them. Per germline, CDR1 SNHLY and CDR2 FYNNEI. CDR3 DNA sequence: TGTGCCAGCAGCCCCGGACTGGAGCAGTTCTTC. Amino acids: CASSPGLEQFF.

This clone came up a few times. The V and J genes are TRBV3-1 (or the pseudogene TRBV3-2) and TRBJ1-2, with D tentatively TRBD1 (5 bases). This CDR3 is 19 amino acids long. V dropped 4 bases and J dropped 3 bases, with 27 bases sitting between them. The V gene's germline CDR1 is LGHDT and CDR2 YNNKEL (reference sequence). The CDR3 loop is CASSRGKDLTDLWDYGYTF. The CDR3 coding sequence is TGTGCCAGCAGCCGCGGGAAAGATCTGACAGACCTTTGGGACTATGGCTACACCTTC.

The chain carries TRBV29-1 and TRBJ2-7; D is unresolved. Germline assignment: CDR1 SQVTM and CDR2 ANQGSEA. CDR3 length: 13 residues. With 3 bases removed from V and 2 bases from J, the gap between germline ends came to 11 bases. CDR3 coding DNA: TGCAGCGTTGATTCCGGTGATACCTACGAGCAGTACTTC. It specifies CSVDSGDTYEQYF.

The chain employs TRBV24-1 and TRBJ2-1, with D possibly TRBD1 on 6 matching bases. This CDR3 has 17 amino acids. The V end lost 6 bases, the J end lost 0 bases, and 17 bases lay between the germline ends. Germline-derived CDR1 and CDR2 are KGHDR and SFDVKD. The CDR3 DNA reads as TGTGCCACCAGTATGTGGGGGCCCCTGAGCTCCTACAATGAGCAGTTCTTC. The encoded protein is CATSMWGPLSSYNEQFF.

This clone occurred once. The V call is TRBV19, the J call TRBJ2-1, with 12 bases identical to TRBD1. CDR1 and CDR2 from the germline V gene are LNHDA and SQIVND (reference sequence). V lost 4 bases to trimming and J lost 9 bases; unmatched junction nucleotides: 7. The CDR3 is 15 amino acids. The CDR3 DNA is TGTGCCAGTAGTAGGGGGGACAGGGGGCTTGGTGAGCAGTTCTTC. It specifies CASSRGDRGLGEQFF.

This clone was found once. The CDR3 spells CASSLQGAGELFF. In DNA form, the CDR3 reads TGTGCCAGCAGCCTACAGGGAGCCGGGGAGCTGTTTTTT. The J gene is TRBJ2-2, the V gene TRBV3-1 (or the pseudogene TRBV3-2); D is possibly TRBD1 (6 bases). V was shortened by 4 bases and J by 6 bases, with 9 bases between the two germline ends. Germline V lookup: CDR1 LGHDT, CDR2 YNNKEL (reference sequence). The CDR3 spans 13 residues.

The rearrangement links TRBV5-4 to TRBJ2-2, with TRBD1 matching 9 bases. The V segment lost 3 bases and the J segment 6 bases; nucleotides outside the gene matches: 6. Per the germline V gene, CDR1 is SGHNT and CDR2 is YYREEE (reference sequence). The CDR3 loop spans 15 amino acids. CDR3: CASSSPGQGAGELFF. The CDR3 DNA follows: TGTGCCAGCAGCTCGCCGGGACAGGGTGCCGGGGAGCTGTTTTTT.

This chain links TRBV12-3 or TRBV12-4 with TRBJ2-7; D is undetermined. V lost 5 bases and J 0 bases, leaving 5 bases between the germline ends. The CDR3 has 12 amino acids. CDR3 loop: CASSASSYEQYF. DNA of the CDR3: TGTGCCAGCAGTGCGAGCTCCTACGAGCAGTACTTC.

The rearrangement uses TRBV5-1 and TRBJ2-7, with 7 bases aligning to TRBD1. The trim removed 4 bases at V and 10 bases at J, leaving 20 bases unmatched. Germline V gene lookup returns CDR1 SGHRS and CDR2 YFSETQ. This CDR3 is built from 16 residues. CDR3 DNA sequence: TGCGCCAGCAGCGTTGACCCGACAGGGTTAGGGGTGAGCCAGTACTTC. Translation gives CASSVDPTGLGVSQYF.